This T cell receptor (beta chain) was sequenced in a study of OX40 agonist ivuxolimab in advanced cancers. Study at large: One hepatocellular carcinoma and a couple of cutaneous melanoma patients partially responded.

Study-level results: On average, a greater number of expanded clones characterised CD8+ T cells relative to CD4+. Certain nonresponders additionally had low normalized T-cell clonal expansion.

A remark on this clone: What it binds is not known.

Measured with immunoSEQ multiplex PCR; TCRdb has only the in-frame clones, and not every one. The sample records around 20,000 clones, about 74% being singletons. CDR1 and CDR2 from the germline V gene are SGHAT and FQDESV (reference sequence). The CDR3 runs 13 residues. V gave up 5 bases and J gave up 9 bases; unmatched junction bases: 3. The sequence was collected from an adult with an advanced solid tumor such as melanoma, head and neck, liver or kidney cancer. V usage is TRBV11-1 and J usage is TRBJ2-1; TRBD2 aligns across 11 bases. This specimen consisted of CD4+ or CD8+ T cells sorted from blood, obtained in a trial of the OX40 agonist ivuxolimab. For the CDR3, the DNA is TGTGCCAGCAGCCCAGGACTAGCGGGTGAGCAGTTCTTC. Its protein product is CASSPGLAGEQFF. The entire variable domain, with the rest obtained from reference TRBV11-1 and TRBJ2-1, is as follows: EAEVAQSPRYKITEKSQAVAFWCDPISGHATLYWYRQILGQGPELLVQFQDESVVDDSQLPKDRFSAERLKGVDSTLKIQPAELGDSAMYLCASSPGLAGEQFFGPGTRLTVL.